These 26 T cell receptor beta chains were sequenced from one sample in a study of Ad26.COV2.S vaccination and SARS-CoV-2 variants. Only in-frame clones appear in the TCRdb table, and some are missing; sequencing was by immunoSEQ multiplex PCR. This sample has hundreds of thousands of clones, with more than 80% found just once. Documented treatment: over 15 received Ad26.COV2.S at low or high dose, single or two shots; several received placebo; per-sample allocation not given. Material that was analyzed had been drawn on day 63 after the first vaccine or placebo injection. The source material was peripheral blood, sampled in a trial of Ad26.COV2.S vaccine versus placebo. The receptors derive from a person aged 18-65 years who received the Ad26.COV2.S COVID-19 vaccine or a placebo.

The rearrangement links TRBV15 to TRBJ1-3, with D uncertain. The CDR3 extends over 15 amino acids. Trimming removed 0 bases from V and 4 bases from J, with 10 bases in between. Germline loops: CDR1 LNHNV, CDR2 YYDKDF (reference sequence). The CDR3 region is CATSRDKNVGNTIYF. The CDR3 region has the DNA TGTGCCACCAGCAGAGATAAAAACGTCGGAAACACCATATATTTT.

This rearrangement joins TRBV2 to TRBJ1-2; 7 bases fit TRBD1. CDR1 is SNHLY and CDR2 is FYNNEI in the germline V gene. The CDR3 consists of 12 residues. V was clipped by 9 bases and J by 2 bases; unmatched bases: 3. CDR3 nucleotide sequence: TGTGCCAGACCGGACAGGAACTATGGCTACACCTTC. Amino acid sequence: CARPDRNYGYTF.

The V call is TRBV19, the J call TRBJ2-1; D may be TRBD2 (5 bases). The CDR3 is 16 residues long. CDR1 LNHDA and CDR2 SQIVND come from the germline V gene (reference sequence). Trimming cost V 4 bases and J 8 bases, with 21 bases left between them. The CDR3 coding sequence is TGTGCCAGTAGTACTGGGCCCGGGAAAGAATTTGATGAGCAGTTCTTC. Amino acid sequence: CASSTGPGKEFDEQFF.

The chain employs TRBV7-9 and TRBJ1-4; 9 bases are shared with TRBD1. CDR1 and CDR2 from the germline V gene are SEHNR and FQNEAQ (reference sequence). This CDR3 has 15 residues. V was pared by 5 bases and J by 7 bases, with 8 bases of the junction left unmatched. The CDR3 region has the DNA TGTGCCAGCAGCCCCGACAGGGGGGGAAGTGAAAAACTGTTTTTT. This codes for CASSPDRGGSEKLFF.

This chain links TRBV7-9 with TRBJ1-5; D perhaps matches TRBD1 (5 bases). CDR3 size: 15 residues. The V end was cut by 1 base, the J end by 5 bases, with 12 bases between. Germline V lookup: CDR1 SEHNR, CDR2 FQNEAQ (reference sequence). In nucleotides, the CDR3 is TGTGCCAGCAGCTTAGATTCAGGGATCCATCAGCCCCAGCATTTT. It codes for CASSLDSGIHQPQHF.

The chain is built from TRBV5-1 and TRBJ1-4; D is unclear. The CDR3 has 17 residues. Trimming shortened V by 0 bases and J by 6 bases, and 18 bases separated the two germline ends. CDR1 SGHRS and CDR2 YFSETQ come from the germline V gene. The chain's CDR3 is CASSLVAGPEADEKLFF. The DNA for the CDR3 is TGCGCCAGCAGCTTGGTGGCCGGTCCAGAGGCGGATGAAAAACTGTTTTTT.

The rearrangement links TRBV18 to TRBJ2-1; a possible D gene is TRBD2 (6 bases). V dropped 3 bases and J dropped 6 bases, with 12 bases sitting between them. Looked up from germline, CDR1 is KGHSH and CDR2 is LQKENI. The CDR3 has 14 residues. The CDR3 sequence is CASSPMEGINEQFF. In nucleotides, the CDR3 is TGTGCCAGCTCACCCATGGAGGGAATCAATGAGCAGTTCTTC.

J is TRBJ1-5 and V is TRBV24-1; D possibly corresponds to TRBD1 (5 bases). Germline assignment: CDR1 KGHDR and CDR2 SFDVKD. V was pared by 2 bases and J by 7 bases, with 11 bases between. The CDR3 runs to 14 residues. CDR3 in amino acids: CATSDSLGGQPQHF. The CDR3 DNA reads TGTGCCACCAGTGATTCCCTCGGGGGACAGCCCCAGCATTTT.

This clone was counted between two and nine times. This sequence joins TRBV9 and TRBJ1-2, with a possible D match to TRBD1 (6 bases). CDR1 is SGDLS and CDR2 is YYNGEE in the germline V gene. CDR3 length: 12 amino acids. The V end lost 7 bases, the J end lost 4 bases, and 11 bases lay between the germline ends. CDR3 DNA sequence: TGTGCCAGCCTCGGACAGATCTATGGCTACACCTTC. Protein sequence: CASLGQIYGYTF. The full variable domain, in which reference TRBV9 and TRBJ1-2 provide the parts outside the CDR3, is DSGVTQTPKHLITATGQRVTLRCSPRSGDLSVYWYQQSLDQGLQFLIQYYNGEERAKGNILERFSAQQFPDLHSELNLSSLELGDSALYFCASLGQIYGYTFGSGTRLTVV.

The chain is built from TRBV4-2 and TRBJ2-5; no firm D call. This CDR3 is 15 amino acids long. Per germline, CDR1 LGHNA and CDR2 YNFKEQ. The V end lost 1 base, the J end lost 5 bases, and 14 bases lay between the germline ends. The CDR3 reads CASSQGSSMVETQYF. The CDR3 bases are TGTGCCAGCAGCCAAGGGTCTAGTATGGTTGAGACCCAGTACTTC.

This CDR3 reads CASSLEAGGQYF. In DNA, the CDR3 is TGCGCCAGCAGCTTGGAGGCGGGAGGCCAGTACTTC. The V call is TRBV5-1, the J call TRBJ2-5; 8 bases are a match to TRBD2. With 0 bases clipped from V and 10 bases from J, the junction kept 2 bases outside the gene matches. Germline V gene lookup returns CDR1 SGHRS and CDR2 YFSETQ. CDR3 size: 12 residues.

The table lists this clone with a count of one. This chain links TRBV7-8 with TRBJ1-4; D gene ambiguous. Germline-derived CDR1 and CDR2 are SGHVS and FQNEAQ. V lost 1 base to trimming and J lost 1 base, with 1 base between them. CDR3 size: 13 residues. The CDR3, as DNA: TGTGCCAGCAGCTTAGGAACTAATGAAAAACTGTTTTTT. Translating gives CASSLGTNEKLFF.

The chain uses TRBV7-3 and TRBJ1-1; no clear D. The CDR3 contains 14 residues. Germline V lookup: CDR1 SGHTA, CDR2 FQGTGA. The V gene lost 1 base and the J gene lost 5 bases, with 11 bases spanning the gap. CDR3 loop: CASSLSPGGTEAFF. The CDR3 DNA reads TGTGCCAGCAGCTTAAGCCCAGGCGGGACTGAAGCTTTCTTT.

The chain uses TRBV27 and TRBJ1-5; 9 positions agree with TRBD1. V was pared by 5 bases and J by 5 bases, with 22 bases of the junction left unmatched. The CDR3 is made up of 20 amino acids. The V gene's germline CDR1 is MNHEY and CDR2 SMNVEV (reference sequence). This CDR3 reads CASSNAPGTGSVWGDQPQHF. The CDR3 DNA reads TGTGCCAGCAGTAACGCCCCGGGGACAGGGTCTGTATGGGGGGATCAGCCCCAGCATTTT.

The chain carries TRBV5-1 and TRBJ2-7; D is ambiguous. Germline CDR1 SGHRS, CDR2 YFSETQ. The CDR3 extends over 15 amino acids. Trimming left V 2 bases short and J 3 bases short, with 15 bases between. The CDR3 nucleotides read TGCGCCAGCAGCTTTGGCCAACCCGACGGCTACGAGCAGTACTTC. This sequence encodes CASSFGQPDGYEQYF.

The genes are TRBV19 and TRBJ1-5, with D possibly being TRBD1 (6 bases). The CDR3 contains 12 residues. Trimming removed 4 bases at V and 7 bases at J, with 8 bases between. CDR1 and CDR2 (germline): LNHDA, SQIVND (reference sequence). CDR3 sequence: CASSKGVQPQHF. The CDR3 region has the DNA TGTGCCAGTAGTAAGGGGGTACAGCCCCAGCATTTT.

The chain employs TRBV6-5 and TRBJ1-2, with D tentatively TRBD1 (5 bases). Trimming cost V 4 bases and J 4 bases, with 16 bases left between them. Germline V gene lookup returns CDR1 MNHEY and CDR2 SVGAGI. This CDR3 is 15 amino acids long. The CDR3 DNA follows: TGTGCCAGCAGTTCCGTTGGGGGGGGAAGCTATGGCTACACCTTC. Its translation: CASSSVGGGSYGYTF.

The chain couples TRBV5-4 to TRBJ2-5; TRBD2 agrees at 7 bases. With V trimmed by 0 bases and J by 7 bases, 3 bases remained unmatched. CDR3 size: 13 residues. Per the germline V gene, CDR1 is SGHNT and CDR2 is YYREEE (reference sequence). The CDR3 bases are TGTGCCAGCAGCTTGGAAGGGGAGGGGACCCAGTACTTC. Amino acids: CASSLEGEGTQYF.

The chain employs TRBV7-9 and TRBJ2-7; D remains unclear. Germline V gives CDR1 SEHNR, CDR2 FQNEAQ (reference sequence). This CDR3 is 12 amino acids long. V shed 5 bases and J shed 3 bases, with 8 bases lying between them. Here the CDR3 reads CASSSTGYEQYF. For the CDR3, the DNA is TGTGCCAGCAGCAGTACTGGCTACGAGCAGTACTTC.

The rearrangement links TRBV11-2 to TRBJ2-3, with D perhaps matching TRBD2 (5 bases). Germline V gene lookup returns CDR1 SGHAT and CDR2 FQNNGV. The CDR3 extends over 14 amino acids. Trimming shortened V by 5 bases and J by 0 bases, and 9 bases separated the two germline ends. Here the CDR3 DNA reads TGTGCCAGCAGCGCCAGCGGAAGCACAGATACGCAGTATTTT. This codes for CASSASGSTDTQYF.

The chain uses TRBV7-9 and TRBJ2-7; unclear D gene. The CDR3 contains 11 residues. The germline gives CDR1 SEHNR, CDR2 FQNEAQ (reference sequence). V was cut by 4 bases and J by 2 bases, with 3 bases left in between. DNA for the CDR3: TGTGCCAGCAGCTATACCTACGAGCAGTACTTC. This encodes CASSYTYEQYF.

This clone has only a few counts. This rearrangement joins TRBV19 to TRBJ1-6; maybe TRBD1 (5 bases). The CDR3 totals 16 residues. Germline loops: CDR1 LNHDA, CDR2 SQIVND (reference sequence). The V end lost 3 bases, the J end lost 5 bases, and 14 bases lay between the germline ends. The CDR3 nucleotides are TGTGCCAGTAGTATTCAAATCGGGACTGATAATTCACCCCTCCACTTT. Its translation: CASSIQIGTDNSPLHF.

V and J are TRBV27 and TRBJ1-5; D is unresolved. This CDR3 comprises 14 residues. Germline V gene sequence: CDR1 MNHEY, CDR2 SMNVEV (reference sequence). V was shortened by 1 base and J by 6 bases, with 10 bases between the two germline ends. In DNA form, the CDR3 reads TGTGCCAGCAGTTTATACACTGGAACTCAGCCCCAGCATTTT. Its protein product is CASSLYTGTQPQHF.

J is TRBJ1-2 and V is TRBV7-2; D may be TRBD1 (5 bases). V dropped 3 bases and J dropped 3 bases, with 14 bases sitting between them. CDR1 is SGHTA and CDR2 is FQGNSA in the germline V gene. The CDR3 has 15 amino acids. The DNA of the CDR3 is TGTGCCAGCAGCTTGGGGACTTCCCCGGACTATGGCTACACCTTC. It codes for CASSLGTSPDYGYTF.

The chain has TRBV30 and TRBJ1-1, with a tentative D call TRBD1 (5 bases). V was clipped by 5 bases and J by 11 bases, with 18 bases between them. The CDR3 runs 12 residues. CDR1 is GTSNPN, CDR2 SVGIG, per germline (reference sequence). CDR3 DNA: TGTGCCTGGTCTCGTCAGGGCGTGTTGGCTTTCTTT. Protein product: CAWSRQGVLAFF.

This rearrangement joins TRBV3-1 (or the pseudogene TRBV3-2) to TRBJ2-7; D perhaps matches TRBD2 (5 bases). CDR1 is LGHDT and CDR2 is YNNKEL in the germline V gene (reference sequence). CDR3 size: 14 residues. Trimming pared 2 bases from V and 6 bases from J, leaving 14 bases between. The CDR3 loop reads CASSQSTRKREQYF. CDR3 in DNA: TGTGCCAGCAGCCAAAGTACTAGAAAGCGCGAGCAGTACTTC.